This T cell receptor (beta chain) was retrieved from a study of T-cell memory formation after mild COVID-19 (dated by TCRdb to about 2021). Study-level background: TCR sequence clusters from the two donors were found to be largely donor specific. The cohort was made up of two young adult volunteers, one female and one male, who were previously healthy. Longitudinal TCRalpha and TCRbeta repertoire sequencing tracked T-cell clones expanding and contracting after mild COVID-19 in two donors. The paper's findings and limits, for the study overall: Some responding clones were detected in pre-infection memory, suggesting pre-existing cross-reactive memory T cells joined the SARS-CoV-2 response. Contracting CD4+ clones appeared mostly in the CM and EM memory subsets, whereas CD8+ clones were enriched in EMRA. SARS-CoV-2 specificity was not confirmed for the second-wave clones peaking on day 37. Balanced CD4/CD8 phenotypes were observed for clones contracting from day 15 to 85, whereas a bias towards CD4+ was observed for a second wave of clones expanding from day 15 to 37. The study included only a couple of mild cases, and larger cohorts that include severe cases with pre-infection samples were judged to be necessary.

PBMCs were isolated by Ficoll-Paque density gradient centrifugation. As for this clonotype: The antigen this receptor binds is unknown. No quality values exist for individual bases; no much larger clone is one base distant.

The germline V gene yields LGHNA for CDR1 and YNFKEQ for CDR2. Measured from the cysteine to the phenylalanine, the CDR3 is 16 residues long. Only the CDR3 region is kept as DNA, spanning 48 bases read in frame from base 1. Trimming costs V 1 base and J 4 bases, and their ends lie 16 bases apart. Sequencing was carried out with an Illumina NovaSeq 6000. Using 5'RACE with constant-segment primers, TCRalpha and TCRbeta cDNA libraries were constructed, with sample barcodes and unique molecular identifiers added in the process. RNA was extracted from every sample with Trizol reagent. Amplification of the libraries took two PCR steps, and the second step added a second sample barcode plus Illumina TruSeq adapters. Sequencing of the libraries was done on an Illumina NovaSeq, producing 2 x 150 bp paired-end reads. The paper's data handling went like this. With migec v1.2.7, reads were demultiplexed and then collapsed into UMI-guided consensus sequences. Using mixcr v2.1.11, UMI consensuses were aligned to TRA and TRB V and J templates and then assembled into clonotypes. Clonotypes were classified as expanded or contracted when called significant by both edgeR and NoisET, with noise models trained on biological replicates. For edgeR calls, the cutoffs were a false discovery rate-adjusted p below 0.01 and a log2 fold-change threshold of 1. As an exploratory analysis of dynamics, max-normalized trajectories of the 1000 most abundant clonotypes were examined by PCA with hierarchical clustering. Separately sequenced CD4+ and CD8+ repertoires were used to assign a CD4 or CD8 phenotype to each responding clone. TCRdb cleaned the public reads at Q25 with fastp, built clones with MiXCR and kept in-frame beta chains. Rows are unified per CDR3 protein, each entry keeping the most common DNA and genes. TCRdb, not the original authors, processed these V and J calls. The sample includes hundreds of thousands of distinct CDR3 sequences, with approximately 15% observed a single time. The top ten clones comprise about 20% of the sample.

Material: PBMCs or a T cell subset sorted from them (not recorded which). The receptor was isolated from a young man who had mild COVID-19 (a few samples of this study predate the infection). The sample titles of this study are shuffled in the database, so cell type and time point are left out; the donor was told from shared clones. The chain joins TRBV4-2 to TRBJ1-2, with TRBD1 perhaps the D gene, on 5 matching bases. The DNA sequence is TGTGCCAGCAGCCAAGCGCAGGGTACGGGCCCCTATGGCTACACCTTC. It codes for CASSQAQGTGPYGYTF.